The sequence of this T cell receptor beta chain was determined in a study of a mutant IDH1 vaccine in newly diagnosed glioma. The time point was: week 47, end of study. One vaccine dose held 300 ug of mutant IDH1 20-mer peptide and came with topical imiquimod. With regard to this clone: The target antigen is unknown.

Profiling relied on immunoSEQ multiplex PCR, and the TCRdb table lists in-frame clones only, not all of them. The sample has about 56,000 clones, around 75% seen once. Sequenced here: PBMCs, sampled from a glioma patient whose treatment included an IDH1 peptide vaccine. The TCR was taken from a man between 50 and 59 years old with glioma.

As DNA, the CDR3 is TGTGCCAGCAGCAATACTAGCGGTAACATTCAGTACTTC. It translates to CASSNTSGNIQYF. J is TRBJ2-4 and V is TRBV7-2; 8 bases are a match to TRBD2. Germline-derived CDR1 and CDR2 are SGHTA and FQGNSA. The CDR3 length is 13 residues. The V and J ends lost 5 bases and 7 bases, in that order; junction bases with no gene match: 4. Based on the CDR3 plus reference TRBV7-2 and TRBJ2-4, the full variable domain is GAGVSQSPSNKVTEKGKDVELRCDPISGHTALYWYRQSLGQGLEFLIYFQGNSAPDKSGLPSDRFSAERTGGSVSTLTIQRTQQEDSAVYLCASSNTSGNIQYFGAGTRLSVL.